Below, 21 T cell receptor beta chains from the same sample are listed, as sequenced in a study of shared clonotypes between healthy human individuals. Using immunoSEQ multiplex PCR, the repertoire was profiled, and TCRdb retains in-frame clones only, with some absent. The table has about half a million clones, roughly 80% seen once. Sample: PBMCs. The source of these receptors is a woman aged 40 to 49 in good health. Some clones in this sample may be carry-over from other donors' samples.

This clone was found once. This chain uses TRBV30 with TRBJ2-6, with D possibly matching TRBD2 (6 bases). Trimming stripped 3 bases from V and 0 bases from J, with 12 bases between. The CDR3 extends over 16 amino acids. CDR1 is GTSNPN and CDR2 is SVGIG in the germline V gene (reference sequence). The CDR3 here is CAWSGGASSGANVLTF. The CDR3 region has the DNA TGTGCCTGGAGCGGAGGGGCGAGCTCTGGGGCCAACGTCCTGACTTTC. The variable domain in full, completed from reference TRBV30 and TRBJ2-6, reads SQTIHQWPATLVQPVGSPLSLECTVEGTSNPNLYWYRQAAGRGLQLLFYSVGIGQISSEVPQNLSASRPQDRQFILSSKKLLLSDSGFYLCAWSGGASSGANVLTFGAGSRLTVL.

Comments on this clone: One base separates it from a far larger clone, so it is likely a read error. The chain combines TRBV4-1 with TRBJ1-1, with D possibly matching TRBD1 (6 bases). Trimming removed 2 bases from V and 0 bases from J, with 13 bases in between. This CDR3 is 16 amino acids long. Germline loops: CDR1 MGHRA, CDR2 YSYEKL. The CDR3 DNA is TGCGCCAGCAGCCAATATCGGGGACAAATGAACACTGAAGCTTTCTTT. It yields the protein CASSQYRGQMNTEAFF.

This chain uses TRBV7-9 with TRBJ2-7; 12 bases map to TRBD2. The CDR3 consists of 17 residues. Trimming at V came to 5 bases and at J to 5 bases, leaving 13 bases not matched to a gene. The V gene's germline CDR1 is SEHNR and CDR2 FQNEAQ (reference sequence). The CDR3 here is CASSPARTSGMNNEQYF. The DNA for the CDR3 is TGTGCCAGCAGCCCGGCCCGGACTAGCGGGATGAATAACGAGCAGTACTTC.

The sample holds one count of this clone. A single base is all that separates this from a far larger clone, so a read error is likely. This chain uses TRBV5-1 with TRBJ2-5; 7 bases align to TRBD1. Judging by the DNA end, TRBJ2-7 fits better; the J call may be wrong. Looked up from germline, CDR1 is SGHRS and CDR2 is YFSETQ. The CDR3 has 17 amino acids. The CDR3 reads CASSSTFQGGGSYEQYF. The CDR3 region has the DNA TGCGCCAGCAGCTCAACCTTCCAAGGGGGCGGCTCCTACGAGCAGTACTTC.

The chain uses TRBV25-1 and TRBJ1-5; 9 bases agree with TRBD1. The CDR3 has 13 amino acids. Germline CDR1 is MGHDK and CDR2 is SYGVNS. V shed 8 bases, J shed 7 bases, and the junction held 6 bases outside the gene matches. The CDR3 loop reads CASATGGDQPQHF. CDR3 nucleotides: TGTGCCAGCGCAACAGGGGGCGACCAGCCCCAGCATTTT.

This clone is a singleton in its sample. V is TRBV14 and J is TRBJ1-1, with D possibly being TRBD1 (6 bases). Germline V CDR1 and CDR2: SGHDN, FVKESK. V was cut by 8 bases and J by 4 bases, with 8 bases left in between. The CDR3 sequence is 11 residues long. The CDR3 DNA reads TGTGCCAGCGGGGGGCCCACTGAAGCTTTCTTT. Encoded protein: CASGGPTEAFF.

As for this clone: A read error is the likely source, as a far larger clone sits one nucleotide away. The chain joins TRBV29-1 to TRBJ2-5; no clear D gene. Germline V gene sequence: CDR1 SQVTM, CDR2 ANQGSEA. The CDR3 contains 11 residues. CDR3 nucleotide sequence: TGCAGCGTTGTTGAGCAAGAGACCCGGTACTTC. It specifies CSVVEQETRYF.

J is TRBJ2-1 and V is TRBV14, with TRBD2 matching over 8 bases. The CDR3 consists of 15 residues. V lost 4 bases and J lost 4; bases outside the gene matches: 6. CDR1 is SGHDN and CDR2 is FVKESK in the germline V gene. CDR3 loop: CASSLVAGSYNEQFF. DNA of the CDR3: TGTGCCAGCAGCCTGGTAGCGGGGTCTTACAATGAGCAGTTCTTC.

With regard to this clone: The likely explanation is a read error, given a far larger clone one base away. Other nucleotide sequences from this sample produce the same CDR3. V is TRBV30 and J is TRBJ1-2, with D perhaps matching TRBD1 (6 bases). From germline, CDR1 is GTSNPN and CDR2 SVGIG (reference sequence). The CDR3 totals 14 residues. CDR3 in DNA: TGTGCATGGACCCCCTCTGAGACAGGCTATGGCTACACCTTC. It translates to CAWTPSETGYGYTF.

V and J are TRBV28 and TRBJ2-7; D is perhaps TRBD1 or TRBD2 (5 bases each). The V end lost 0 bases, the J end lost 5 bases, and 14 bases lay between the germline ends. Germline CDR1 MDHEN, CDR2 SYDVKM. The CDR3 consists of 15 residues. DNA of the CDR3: TGTGCCAGCAGTTTATGGGGGACCAATGGTCACGAGCAGTACTTC. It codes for CASSLWGTNGHEQYF. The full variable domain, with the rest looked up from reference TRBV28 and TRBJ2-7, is DVKVTQSSRYLVKRTGEKVFLECVQDMDHENMFWYRQDPGLGLRLIYFSYDVKMKEKGDIPEGYSVSREKKERFSLILESASTNQTSMYLCASSLWGTNGHEQYFGPGTRLTVT.

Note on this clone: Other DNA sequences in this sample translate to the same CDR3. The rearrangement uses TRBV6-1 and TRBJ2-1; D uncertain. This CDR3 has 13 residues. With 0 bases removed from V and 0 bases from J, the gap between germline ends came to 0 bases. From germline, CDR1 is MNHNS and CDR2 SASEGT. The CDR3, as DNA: TGTGCCAGCAGTGAAGCCTCCTACAATGAGCAGTTCTTC. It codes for CASSEASYNEQFF.

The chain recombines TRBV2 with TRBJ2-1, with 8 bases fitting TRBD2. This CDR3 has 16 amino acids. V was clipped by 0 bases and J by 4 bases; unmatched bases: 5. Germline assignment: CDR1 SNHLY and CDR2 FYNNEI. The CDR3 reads CASSEAPSGLYNEQFF. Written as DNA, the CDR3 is TGTGCCAGCAGTGAAGCGCCTAGCGGGCTGTACAATGAGCAGTTCTTC.

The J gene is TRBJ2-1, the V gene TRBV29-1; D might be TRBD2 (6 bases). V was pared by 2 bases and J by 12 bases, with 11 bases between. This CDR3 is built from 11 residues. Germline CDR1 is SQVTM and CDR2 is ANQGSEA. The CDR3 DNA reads TGCAGCGTTGAAAAACGGGAGTGGCAGTTCTTC. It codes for CSVEKREWQFF.

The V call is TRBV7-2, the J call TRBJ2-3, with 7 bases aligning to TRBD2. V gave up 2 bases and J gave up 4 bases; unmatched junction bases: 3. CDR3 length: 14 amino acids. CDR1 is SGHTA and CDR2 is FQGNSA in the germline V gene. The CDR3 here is CASSLPSGADTQYF. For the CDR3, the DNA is TGTGCCAGCAGCTTACCTAGCGGTGCAGATACGCAGTATTTT.

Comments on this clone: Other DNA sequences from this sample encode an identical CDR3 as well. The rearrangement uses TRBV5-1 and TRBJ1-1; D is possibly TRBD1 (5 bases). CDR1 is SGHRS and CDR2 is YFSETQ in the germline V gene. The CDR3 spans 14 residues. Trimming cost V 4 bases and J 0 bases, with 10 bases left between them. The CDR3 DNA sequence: TGCGCCAGCAGCCTGGGGCAGGTGAACACTGAAGCTTTCTTT. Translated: CASSLGQVNTEAFF.

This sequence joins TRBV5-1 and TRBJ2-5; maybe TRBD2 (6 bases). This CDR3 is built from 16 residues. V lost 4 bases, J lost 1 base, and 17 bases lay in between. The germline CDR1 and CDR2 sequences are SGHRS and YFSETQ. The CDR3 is CASSLGGLGSQETQYF. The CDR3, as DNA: TGCGCCAGCAGCCTTGGGGGGTTGGGCAGCCAAGAGACCCAGTACTTC. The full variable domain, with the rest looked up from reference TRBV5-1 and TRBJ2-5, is KAGVTQTPRYLIKTRGQQVTLSCSPISGHRSVSWYQQTPGQGLQFLFEYFSETQRNKGNFPGRFSGRQFSNSRSEMNVSTLELGDSALYLCASSLGGLGSQETQYFGPGTRLLVL.

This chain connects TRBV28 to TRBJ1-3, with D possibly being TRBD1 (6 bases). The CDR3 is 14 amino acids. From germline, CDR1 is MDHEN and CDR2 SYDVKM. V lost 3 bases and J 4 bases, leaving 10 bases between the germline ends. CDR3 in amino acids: CASSLQGWGNTIYF. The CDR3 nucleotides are TGTGCCAGCAGTTTGCAGGGGTGGGGAAACACCATATATTTT. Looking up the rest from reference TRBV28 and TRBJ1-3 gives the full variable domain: DVKVTQSSRYLVKRTGEKVFLECVQDMDHENMFWYRQDPGLGLRLIYFSYDVKMKEKGDIPEGYSVSREKKERFSLILESASTNQTSMYLCASSLQGWGNTIYFGEGSWLTVV.

The CDR3 DNA sequence: TGTGCCTGGACAGCGGGGGCCCCCGAGACCCAGTACTTC. Its translation: CAWTAGAPETQYF. This chain links TRBV30 with TRBJ2-5, with 8 bases fitting TRBD2. Germline values: CDR1 GTSNPN, CDR2 SVGIG (reference sequence). V lost 4 bases to trimming and J lost 5 bases; unmatched junction nucleotides: 6. This CDR3 is built from 13 residues. Combining the CDR3 with reference TRBV30 and TRBJ2-5 gives the whole variable domain SQTIHQWPATLVQPVGSPLSLECTVEGTSNPNLYWYRQAAGRGLQLLFYSVGIGQISSEVPQNLSASRPQDRQFILSSKKLLLSDSGFYLCAWTAGAPETQYFGPGTRLLVL.

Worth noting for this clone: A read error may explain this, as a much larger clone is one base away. DNA of the CDR3: TGTGCCAGCGGCGTAGACGGGCTAGGGGAAGAGACCCAGTACTTC. Residues: CASGVDGLGEETQYF. The rearrangement uses TRBV9 and TRBJ2-5, with D perhaps TRBD1 (5 bases). Germline-derived CDR1 and CDR2 are SGDLS and YYNGEE. There are 15 residues in the CDR3.

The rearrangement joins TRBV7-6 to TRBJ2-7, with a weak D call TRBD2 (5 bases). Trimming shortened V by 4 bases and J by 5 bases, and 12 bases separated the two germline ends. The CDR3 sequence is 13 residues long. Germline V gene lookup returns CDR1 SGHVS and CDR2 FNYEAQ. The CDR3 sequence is CASSSRTYDEQYF. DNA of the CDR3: TGTGCCAGCAGCTCCAGGACTTACGACGAGCAGTACTTC.

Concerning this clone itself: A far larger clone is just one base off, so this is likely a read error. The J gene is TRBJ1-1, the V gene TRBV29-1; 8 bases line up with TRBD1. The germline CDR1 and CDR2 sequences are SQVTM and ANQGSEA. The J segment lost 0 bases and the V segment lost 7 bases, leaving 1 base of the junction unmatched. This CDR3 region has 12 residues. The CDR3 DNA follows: TGCAGCGGGGACAGGATGAACACTGAAGCTTTCTTT. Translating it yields CSGDRMNTEAFF.